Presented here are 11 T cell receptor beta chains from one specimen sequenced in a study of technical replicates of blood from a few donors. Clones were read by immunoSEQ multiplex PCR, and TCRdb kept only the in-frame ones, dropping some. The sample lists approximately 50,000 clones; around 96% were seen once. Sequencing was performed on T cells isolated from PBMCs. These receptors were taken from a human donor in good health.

The CDR3 here is CASSSTGKSSYEQYF. The CDR3, as DNA: TGTGCCAGCAGTTCGACAGGGAAATCTTCCTACGAGCAGTACTTC. The chain uses TRBV25-1 and TRBJ2-7, with 7 positions matching TRBD1. The trim removed 5 bases at V and 1 base at J, leaving 8 bases unmatched. Germline V gene sequence: CDR1 MGHDK, CDR2 SYGVNS. This CDR3 is built from 15 residues.

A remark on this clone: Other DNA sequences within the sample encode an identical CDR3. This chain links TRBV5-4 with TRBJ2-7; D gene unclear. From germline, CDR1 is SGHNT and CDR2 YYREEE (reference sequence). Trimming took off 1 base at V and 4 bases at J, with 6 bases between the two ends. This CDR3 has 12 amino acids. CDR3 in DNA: TGTGCCAGCAGCTTGTCAGGATACGAGCAGTACTTC. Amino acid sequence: CASSLSGYEQYF.

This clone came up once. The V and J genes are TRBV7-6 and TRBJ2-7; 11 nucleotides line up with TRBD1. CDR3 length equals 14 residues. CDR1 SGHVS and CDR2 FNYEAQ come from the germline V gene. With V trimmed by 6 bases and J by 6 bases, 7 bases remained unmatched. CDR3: CASSADRGPSEQYF. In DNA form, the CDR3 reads TGTGCCAGCAGTGCGGACAGGGGGCCCTCCGAGCAGTACTTC.

Here the CDR3 reads CASLLYEQYF. CDR3 nucleotide sequence: TGTGCCTCATTACTCTACGAGCAGTACTTC. The V gene is TRBV5-3, the J gene TRBJ2-7; unclear D gene. TRBV5-3 is an open reading frame, and its role is uncertain. The CDR3 covers 10 residues. V was pared by 10 bases and J by 3 bases, with 8 bases between.

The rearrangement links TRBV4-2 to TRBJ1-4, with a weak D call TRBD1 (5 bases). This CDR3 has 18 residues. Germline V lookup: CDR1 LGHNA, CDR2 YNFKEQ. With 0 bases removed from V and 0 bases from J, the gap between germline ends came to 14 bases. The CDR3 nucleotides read TGTGCCAGCAGCCAAGAGTGGGGCAGTTGGTCAACTAATGAAAAACTGTTTTTT. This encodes CASSQEWGSWSTNEKLFF.

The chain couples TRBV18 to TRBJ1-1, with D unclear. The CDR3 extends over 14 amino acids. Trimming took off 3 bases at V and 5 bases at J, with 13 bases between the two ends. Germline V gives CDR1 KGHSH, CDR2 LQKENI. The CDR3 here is CASSPSYTRTEAFF. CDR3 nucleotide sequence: TGTGCCAGCTCACCGTCTTACACCAGAACTGAAGCTTTCTTT.

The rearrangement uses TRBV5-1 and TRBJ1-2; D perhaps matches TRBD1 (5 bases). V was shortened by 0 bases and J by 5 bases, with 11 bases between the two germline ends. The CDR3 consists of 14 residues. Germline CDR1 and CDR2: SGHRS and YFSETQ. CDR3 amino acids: CASSLADSAYGYTF. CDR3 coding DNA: TGCGCCAGCAGCTTGGCCGACAGCGCTTATGGCTACACCTTC.

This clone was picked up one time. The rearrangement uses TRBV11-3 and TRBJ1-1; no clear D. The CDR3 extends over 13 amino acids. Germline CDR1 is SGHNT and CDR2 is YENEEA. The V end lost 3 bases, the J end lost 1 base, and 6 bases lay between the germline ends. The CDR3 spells CASSFWRNTEAFF. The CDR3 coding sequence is TGTGCCAGCAGCTTCTGGAGGAACACTGAAGCTTTCTTT.

The CDR3 DNA reads TGTGCCAGCAGCCAAGAATTGGGCGGGAGGCGTACCTACGAGCAGTACTTC. Translated, it gives CASSQELGGRRTYEQYF. V usage is TRBV14 and J usage is TRBJ2-7, with 8 bases fitting TRBD2. J gave up 2 bases and V 0 bases, and 9 bases lay outside the gene matches. From germline, CDR1 is SGHDN and CDR2 FVKESK. CDR3 length: 17 residues.

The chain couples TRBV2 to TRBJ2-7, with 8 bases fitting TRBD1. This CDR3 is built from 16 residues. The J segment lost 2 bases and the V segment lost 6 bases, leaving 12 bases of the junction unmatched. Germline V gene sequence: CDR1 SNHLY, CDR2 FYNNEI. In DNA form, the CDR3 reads TGTGCCAGCAGCGGAGGACAGGGACCCCTCCCCTACGAGCAGTACTTC. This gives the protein CASSGGQGPLPYEQYF.

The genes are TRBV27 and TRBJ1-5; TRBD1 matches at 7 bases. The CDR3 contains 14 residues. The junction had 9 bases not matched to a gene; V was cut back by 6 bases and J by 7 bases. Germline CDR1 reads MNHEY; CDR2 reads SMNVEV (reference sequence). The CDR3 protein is CASRQTGLGQPQHF. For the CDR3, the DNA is TGTGCCAGCAGGCAGACAGGGTTAGGGCAGCCCCAGCATTTT.